This is a list of T cell receptor beta chains from one sample in a study of long-term antiretroviral therapy in people with HIV. Measured with immunoSEQ multiplex PCR; TCRdb has only the in-frame clones, and not every one. The sample yields 30,000 or so clones, 70% to 85% seen once. The sample in question was unsorted PBMCs, obtained 3 years after starting antiretroviral therapy. The receptors were gathered from a middle-aged man with HIV. Each CDR3 is given with its conserved first and last residue. The order of the fields is CDR3 DNA, CDR3 protein, D gene, CDR3 length, V gene, clone size, J gene. A D gene is named only where the DNA matches it firmly. Clone size appears in some rows only: once, few, many, or a class for an expanded clone.

cdr3_nt: TGTGCCAGCAGCTTAGGTGCAGGGAGCTCCTACGAGCAGTACTTC
cdr3_aa: CASSLGAGSSYEQYF
d_call: -
cdr3_length: 15
v_call: TRBV7-2
clone_size: -
j_call: TRBJ2-7

cdr3_nt: TGTGCCAGCAGCTTAGCCCCGGGCTTTGCCGAAGGCGCAACTAATGAAAAACTGTTTTTT
cdr3_aa: CASSLAPGFAEGATNEKLFF
d_call: -
cdr3_length: 20
v_call: TRBV7-8
clone_size: -
j_call: TRBJ1-4

cdr3_nt: TGTGCCAGCAGCTTAGGCGGCTGGGGAGAGTGGAACACTGAAGCTTTCTTT
cdr3_aa: CASSLGGWGEWNTEAFF
d_call: -
cdr3_length: 17
v_call: TRBV13
clone_size: -
j_call: TRBJ1-1

cdr3_nt: TGCGCCACCCAGCGGGGGGGCGAGACAGATACGCAGTATTTT
cdr3_aa: CATQRGGETDTQYF
d_call: TRBD2
cdr3_length: 14
v_call: TRBV5-1
clone_size: once
j_call: TRBJ2-3

cdr3_nt: TGCGCCAGCAGCTTGGACTACTCTGGGGCCAACGTCCTGACTTTC
cdr3_aa: CASSLDYSGANVLTF
d_call: -
cdr3_length: 15
v_call: TRBV5-1
clone_size: once
j_call: TRBJ2-6

cdr3_nt: TGTGCCATCAGTGAGCCGGACCCCCCTTTCTACAATGAGCAGTTCTTC
cdr3_aa: CAISEPDPPFYNEQFF
d_call: -
cdr3_length: 16
v_call: TRBV10-3
clone_size: -
j_call: TRBJ2-1

cdr3_nt: TGCAGCGTTGAAGCGGGTTTCGAGCAGTACTTC
cdr3_aa: CSVEAGFEQYF
d_call: -
cdr3_length: 11
v_call: TRBV29-1
clone_size: -
j_call: TRBJ2-7

cdr3_nt: TGTGCCAGCTCACCAGACATGCAAGAGACCCAGTACTTC
cdr3_aa: CASSPDMQETQYF
d_call: -
cdr3_length: 13
v_call: TRBV18
clone_size: once
j_call: TRBJ2-5

cdr3_nt: TGTGCCAGCAGCCAAGATTGGGTAGCGGGGTACCAAAATGAGCAGTTCTTC
cdr3_aa: CASSQDWVAGYQNEQFF
d_call: TRBD2
cdr3_length: 17
v_call: TRBV14
clone_size: -
j_call: TRBJ2-1

cdr3_nt: TGCGCCAGCAGTGAACCTCCGGGACAGGGCGGTTCTTTCTTT
cdr3_aa: CASSEPPGQGGSFF
d_call: TRBD1
cdr3_length: 14
v_call: TRBV10-2
clone_size: -
j_call: TRBJ1-1

cdr3_nt: TGCAGCGTTGAAGATCGGCAAGTAGATCGACCGGCCTATGGCTACACCTTC
cdr3_aa: CSVEDRQVDRPAYGYTF
d_call: -
cdr3_length: 17
v_call: TRBV29-1
clone_size: -
j_call: TRBJ1-2

cdr3_nt: TGCGCCAGCAGTCAATCAGGGCTAGCGGGACTGGAGGTTGTCCATGAGCAGTTCTTC
cdr3_aa: CASSQSGLAGLEVVHEQFF
d_call: TRBD2
cdr3_length: 19
v_call: TRBV23-1
clone_size: -
j_call: TRBJ2-1

cdr3_nt: TGCGCCAGCAGCTTGGAACGCCCCGAGTCTCAGTACTTC
cdr3_aa: CASSLERPESQYF
d_call: -
cdr3_length: 13
v_call: TRBV5-1
clone_size: -
j_call: TRBJ2-7

cdr3_nt: TGCGCCAGCAGTGAGTCGGGGGGCTTCGGCTACACCTTC
cdr3_aa: CASSESGGFGYTF
d_call: -
cdr3_length: 13
v_call: TRBV10-1
clone_size: -
j_call: TRBJ1-2

cdr3_nt: TGTGCCAGCATGGGACAGACGAGCAATCAGCCCCAGCATTTT
cdr3_aa: CASMGQTSNQPQHF
d_call: TRBD1
cdr3_length: 14
v_call: TRBV6-6
clone_size: once
j_call: TRBJ1-5

cdr3_nt: TGTGCCAGCAGTTTGCGGGGTTACGGTGAGCAGTTCTTC
cdr3_aa: CASSLRGYGEQFF
d_call: -
cdr3_length: 13
v_call: TRBV28
clone_size: -
j_call: TRBJ2-1

cdr3_nt: TGTGCCAGCAGTTTCGACAGGGGGCAAACCTACGAGCAGTACTTC
cdr3_aa: CASSFDRGQTYEQYF
d_call: TRBD1
cdr3_length: 15
v_call: TRBV27
clone_size: -
j_call: TRBJ2-7

cdr3_nt: TGTGCCAGCGGCAAGAACAGGGGCCATGAGCAGTTCTTC
cdr3_aa: CASGKNRGHEQFF
d_call: TRBD1
cdr3_length: 13
v_call: TRBV7-9
clone_size: -
j_call: TRBJ2-1

cdr3_nt: TGTGCCAGCAGCCCCACAGGGGTCACTGAAGCTTTCTTT
cdr3_aa: CASSPTGVTEAFF
d_call: TRBD1
cdr3_length: 13
v_call: TRBV5-6
clone_size: -
j_call: TRBJ1-1

cdr3_nt: TGTGCCATCAGTGAAGGGCAGAACTATGGCTACACCTTC
cdr3_aa: CAISEGQNYGYTF
d_call: -
cdr3_length: 13
v_call: TRBV10-3
clone_size: -
j_call: TRBJ1-2

cdr3_nt: TGTGCCAGCAGCTCCCGGCCCTCTGGAAACACCATATATTTT
cdr3_aa: CASSSRPSGNTIYF
d_call: -
cdr3_length: 14
v_call: TRBV13
clone_size: -
j_call: TRBJ1-3

cdr3_nt: TGTGCCAGCAGTGTTGGCCCTGGCCATGAGCAGTTCTTC
cdr3_aa: CASSVGPGHEQFF
d_call: -
cdr3_length: 13
v_call: TRBV9
clone_size: -
j_call: TRBJ2-1

cdr3_nt: TGTGCCAGCAGCCGTTTAACAGGGTTGGAGACCCAGTACTTC
cdr3_aa: CASSRLTGLETQYF
d_call: -
cdr3_length: 14
v_call: TRBV7-9
clone_size: -
j_call: TRBJ2-5

cdr3_nt: TGCAGCGTTGGTCCGGGGGACAGAACTTACGAGCAGTACTTC
cdr3_aa: CSVGPGDRTYEQYF
d_call: -
cdr3_length: 14
v_call: TRBV29-1
clone_size: -
j_call: TRBJ2-7

cdr3_nt: TGTGCCAGCAGTGAAGGGGTCGGGGGTAAGCATCCTAACTATGGCTACACCTTC
cdr3_aa: CASSEGVGGKHPNYGYTF
d_call: -
cdr3_length: 18
v_call: TRBV25-1
clone_size: -
j_call: TRBJ1-2

cdr3_nt: TGTGCCAGCAGACGTACTGAAGGACAGGCTTTCTTT
cdr3_aa: CASRRTEGQAFF
d_call: -
cdr3_length: 12
v_call: TRBV7-9
clone_size: -
j_call: TRBJ1-1

cdr3_nt: TGTGCCAGCAGCGTAGAAGGCGGGGAGCTGTTTTTT
cdr3_aa: CASSVEGGELFF
d_call: -
cdr3_length: 12
v_call: TRBV9
clone_size: -
j_call: TRBJ2-2

cdr3_nt: TGTGCCAGCAGCTTAGAAAGGGCTGGGGCCAACGTCCTGACTTTC
cdr3_aa: CASSLERAGANVLTF
d_call: -
cdr3_length: 15
v_call: TRBV7-8
clone_size: -
j_call: TRBJ2-6

cdr3_nt: TGTGCCAGCAGAAAAGGACGGGCAGGGGGGACAGATACGCAGTATTTT
cdr3_aa: CASRKGRAGGTDTQYF
d_call: -
cdr3_length: 16
v_call: TRBV25-1
clone_size: -
j_call: TRBJ2-3

cdr3_nt: TGCAGCGTCCCGGGCCCCGGGAGCAATCAGCCCCAGCATTTT
cdr3_aa: CSVPGPGSNQPQHF
d_call: -
cdr3_length: 14
v_call: TRBV29-1
clone_size: -
j_call: TRBJ1-5

cdr3_nt: TGTGCCAGCAGTGAAGGGGTCGGGGGTTATTTATACACTGAAGCTTTCTTT
cdr3_aa: CASSEGVGGYLYTEAFF
d_call: -
cdr3_length: 17
v_call: TRBV6-1
clone_size: -
j_call: TRBJ1-1

cdr3_nt: TGTGCCAGCAGTCGGCTGAACAATGAGCAGTTCTTC
cdr3_aa: CASSRLNNEQFF
d_call: -
cdr3_length: 12
v_call: TRBV27
clone_size: -
j_call: TRBJ2-1

cdr3_nt: TGCGCCAGCAGACGGAGGAAAACGAACACCGGGGAGCTGTTTTTT
cdr3_aa: CASRRRKTNTGELFF
d_call: -
cdr3_length: 15
v_call: TRBV5-1
clone_size: -
j_call: TRBJ2-2

cdr3_nt: TGTGCCAGCAGCCCTCCGGGCCCCATGGGGACAGAGGAGCAGTACTTC
cdr3_aa: CASSPPGPMGTEEQYF
d_call: TRBD1
cdr3_length: 16
v_call: TRBV7-9
clone_size: once
j_call: TRBJ2-7

cdr3_nt: TGTGCCAGCAGCTTCGGGGTTTCTACTGGAAACACCATATATTTT
cdr3_aa: CASSFGVSTGNTIYF
d_call: -
cdr3_length: 15
v_call: TRBV5-6
clone_size: -
j_call: TRBJ1-3

cdr3_nt: TGTGCCAGCAGCGCCGGGACCACGTGGACCGGGGAGCTGTTTTTT
cdr3_aa: CASSAGTTWTGELFF
d_call: -
cdr3_length: 15
v_call: TRBV9
clone_size: -
j_call: TRBJ2-2

cdr3_nt: TGCGCCAGCAGCCAAGATCCCCGACAAGCGGGGGTTACCGGGGAGCTGTTTTTT
cdr3_aa: CASSQDPRQAGVTGELFF
d_call: TRBD2
cdr3_length: 18
v_call: TRBV4-1
clone_size: -
j_call: TRBJ2-2

cdr3_nt: TGCGCCAGCAGCCAAGAAGGAGTTGAAGGAAACACCATATATTTT
cdr3_aa: CASSQEGVEGNTIYF
d_call: -
cdr3_length: 15
v_call: TRBV4-1
clone_size: -
j_call: TRBJ1-3

cdr3_nt: TGTGCCAGCAGCCCGGGACTAGCGGGAAACAATGAGCAGTTCTTC
cdr3_aa: CASSPGLAGNNEQFF
d_call: TRBD2
cdr3_length: 15
v_call: TRBV5-6
clone_size: -
j_call: TRBJ2-1

cdr3_nt: TGTGCCAGCAGCTTGGAGGCTAATTCACCCCTCCACTTT
cdr3_aa: CASSLEANSPLHF
d_call: -
cdr3_length: 13
v_call: TRBV5-5
clone_size: -
j_call: TRBJ1-6

cdr3_nt: TGTGCCAGCAGCTTTGGGGCGGAGGCTGGAAACACCATATATTTT
cdr3_aa: CASSFGAEAGNTIYF
d_call: -
cdr3_length: 15
v_call: TRBV7-9
clone_size: -
j_call: TRBJ1-3

cdr3_nt: TGTGCCAGTAGTATGCCCAGGGTGGGAGGCTACACCTTC
cdr3_aa: CASSMPRVGGYTF
d_call: -
cdr3_length: 13
v_call: TRBV19
clone_size: -
j_call: TRBJ1-2

cdr3_nt: TGTGCCAGCAGCTTACTTACTGGGGGGCTCGATGAGCAGTTCTTC
cdr3_aa: CASSLLTGGLDEQFF
d_call: -
cdr3_length: 15
v_call: TRBV7-2
clone_size: once
j_call: TRBJ2-1

cdr3_nt: TGCGCCAGCAGCTTGTGGGACAGCGGCACAGATACGCAGTATTTT
cdr3_aa: CASSLWDSGTDTQYF
d_call: TRBD1
cdr3_length: 15
v_call: TRBV5-1
clone_size: -
j_call: TRBJ2-3

cdr3_nt: TGTGCCAGTAGTACGACCGGGACAGGGGGACAGCCCCAGCATTTT
cdr3_aa: CASSTTGTGGQPQHF
d_call: TRBD1
cdr3_length: 15
v_call: TRBV19
clone_size: -
j_call: TRBJ1-5

cdr3_nt: TGTGCCAGCAGCCAAGGCCTTATGGGGGAGGTTACCCTCTCTGGAAACACCATATATTTT
cdr3_aa: CASSQGLMGEVTLSGNTIYF
d_call: -
cdr3_length: 20
v_call: TRBV4-2
clone_size: -
j_call: TRBJ1-3

cdr3_nt: TGCGCCAGCAGTGATGGCCAGGCCTTTTTGCAGCCCCAGCATTTT
cdr3_aa: CASSDGQAFLQPQHF
d_call: -
cdr3_length: 15
v_call: TRBV10-2
clone_size: -
j_call: TRBJ1-5

cdr3_nt: TGTGCCAGTACCCCGACTAGCGGACCCCAAGAGACCCAGTACTTC
cdr3_aa: CASTPTSGPQETQYF
d_call: TRBD2
cdr3_length: 15
v_call: TRBV19
clone_size: -
j_call: TRBJ2-5

cdr3_nt: TGTGCCAGCAGAGGGGGCACAGATACGCAGTATTTT
cdr3_aa: CASRGGTDTQYF
d_call: -
cdr3_length: 12
v_call: TRBV6-5
clone_size: -
j_call: TRBJ2-3

cdr3_nt: TGTGCCAGCAGCGTAGGGTGGGATAGCAATCAGCCCCAGCATTTT
cdr3_aa: CASSVGWDSNQPQHF
d_call: -
cdr3_length: 15
v_call: TRBV9
clone_size: few
j_call: TRBJ1-5

cdr3_nt: TGTGCCAGTAGTAGAACACCCGCCCCCAATCAGCCCCAGCATTTT
cdr3_aa: CASSRTPAPNQPQHF
d_call: -
cdr3_length: 15
v_call: TRBV19
clone_size: -
j_call: TRBJ1-5

cdr3_nt: TGTGCCAGCAGCTTCACGGGTGGTGATACTGAAGCTTTCTTT
cdr3_aa: CASSFTGGDTEAFF
d_call: -
cdr3_length: 14
v_call: TRBV13
clone_size: -
j_call: TRBJ1-1

cdr3_nt: TGCGCCAGCACCGCGGGGGGGAACACTGAAGCTTTCTTT
cdr3_aa: CASTAGGNTEAFF
d_call: -
cdr3_length: 13
v_call: TRBV10-1
clone_size: -
j_call: TRBJ1-1

cdr3_nt: TGTGCCAGCAGCGTAGGTGGGGACAGGTGGAATCAGCCCCAGCATTTT
cdr3_aa: CASSVGGDRWNQPQHF
d_call: TRBD1
cdr3_length: 16
v_call: TRBV9
clone_size: -
j_call: TRBJ1-5

cdr3_nt: TGTGCCATACACGGACAGGCGTCTGGAAACACCATATATTTT
cdr3_aa: CAIHGQASGNTIYF
d_call: TRBD1
cdr3_length: 14
v_call: TRBV25-1
clone_size: -
j_call: TRBJ1-3